This T cell receptor beta chain stems from a study of blood T cell repertoires in COVID-19. This clone has only one observation. V trimming: 4 bases; J trimming: 6 bases; junction bases outside the gene matches: 9. Germline-derived CDR1 and CDR2 are SGHRS and YFSETQ. The CDR3 has 15 amino acids. Study processing details: Quantification of nucleated cells was approximated via reference gene primer amplification. TCRdb keeps only in-frame clones here, not all; method: immunoSEQ multiplex PCR. V, J and clone size derive from that table, while D and trimming were established from the DNA sequence. The repertoire has about 480,000 clones, about 91% of them found once; the top ten carry over 10%.

The chain couples TRBV5-1 to TRBJ2-3; TRBD1 agrees at 9 bases. The sequenced sample was peripheral blood. The origin of this receptor is a woman aged 45-65 years with COVID-19, enrolled during active disease. The CDR3 protein is CASSLRDRASDTQYF. CDR3 nucleotide sequence: TGCGCCAGCAGCCTCCGGGACAGGGCGTCTGATACGCAGTATTTT.